These 18 T cell receptor beta chains came from one sample sequenced in a study of a mutant IDH1 vaccine in newly diagnosed glioma. Data came from immunoSEQ multiplex PCR; TCRdb stores just in-frame clones and leaves some out. The repertoire holds around 80,000 clones, with about 85% as singletons. The time point denotes: week 23, last vaccination. A 20-mer mutant IDH1 peptide at 300 ug was injected subcutaneously with topical imiquimod. These receptors' antigens are unknown. The specimen comprised PBMCs, sampled from a glioma patient whose treatment included an IDH1 peptide vaccine. These receptors were collected from a woman in her forties or fifties with glioma.

CDR3 bases: TGTGCCAGCAGCACCGCTAGCGGGAGGGCCGGGGATGAGCAGTTCTTC. Its translation is CASSTASGRAGDEQFF. The genes are TRBV7-9 and TRBJ2-1, with TRBD2 identical over 12 bases. From germline, CDR1 is SEHNR and CDR2 FQNEAQ (reference sequence). V shed 5 bases, J shed 8 bases, and the junction held 10 bases outside the gene matches. The CDR3 runs to 16 residues.

The V and J genes are TRBV28 and TRBJ2-1, with 16 nucleotides matching TRBD2. The CDR3 has 17 amino acids. After removal of 5 bases from V and 9 bases from J, the junction contained 10 bases not matched to a gene. The germline CDR1 and CDR2 sequences are MDHEN and SYDVKM. The CDR3 nucleotides read TGTGCCAGCAGTCCCCGGGGACTAGCGGGAGGGCTTGGTGAGCAGTTCTTC. This translates into CASSPRGLAGGLGEQFF.

This chain joins TRBV9 and TRBJ2-4; D not certain. Germline V CDR1 and CDR2: SGDLS, YYNGEE. The V and J ends lost 0 bases and 2 bases respectively, with 12 bases between them. This CDR3 has 16 residues. The CDR3 here is CASSVEVLVTKNIQYF. CDR3 DNA: TGTGCCAGCAGCGTAGAGGTACTGGTCACCAAAAACATTCAGTACTTC.

The genes are TRBV6-4 and TRBJ1-2; TRBD1 matches at 9 bases. This CDR3 is built from 16 residues. V lost 5 bases to trimming and J lost 6 bases; unmatched junction nucleotides: 13. Germline CDR1 reads MRHNA; CDR2 reads SNTAGT. Written as DNA, the CDR3 is TGTGCCAGCAGTTACCAACCGGGACAGGGAATTGATGGCTACACCTTC. It translates to CASSYQPGQGIDGYTF.

The CDR3 nucleotides read TGTGCCAGCAGTCCGGGCCCGGACTCAGTCCCAGATACGCAGTATTTT. Its translation: CASSPGPDSVPDTQYF. This chain connects TRBV27 to TRBJ2-3, with D possibly matching TRBD2 (5 bases). The germline V gene encodes CDR1 MNHEY and CDR2 SMNVEV (reference sequence). Trimming took 5 bases from V and 4 from J, leaving 19 bases between them. This CDR3 has 16 amino acids.

The rearrangement joins TRBV5-5 to TRBJ1-1, with TRBD1 matching over 8 bases. Germline values: CDR1 SGHKS, CDR2 YYEKEE (reference sequence). The junction had 12 bases not matched to a gene; V was cut back by 4 bases and J by 7 bases. This CDR3 has 15 amino acids. CDR3 sequence (DNA): TGTGCCAGCAGCCCTACCCGGACAGGGCTGGATGAAGCTTTCTTT. Translation gives CASSPTRTGLDEAFF.

The genes are TRBV5-6 and TRBJ2-7; D possibly corresponds to TRBD1 (5 bases). Between the trimmed V and J ends, which lost 4 bases and 6 bases, there was a span of 17 bases. In germline, CDR1 is SGHDT, CDR2 YYEEEE. The CDR3 consists of 14 residues. The CDR3 DNA reads TGTGCCAGCAGCCTAGTGGCCAGGGTAGGCGAGCAGTACTTC. It translates to CASSLVARVGEQYF.

V and J are TRBV7-6 and TRBJ2-3; D ambiguous. CDR1 and CDR2 (germline): SGHVS, FNYEAQ. The V and J ends lost 2 bases and 0 bases respectively, with 9 bases between them. CDR3 length equals 15 residues. The CDR3 DNA reads TGTGCCAGCAGCTTAATGGCGGTTAGCACAGATACGCAGTATTTT. Protein sequence: CASSLMAVSTDTQYF.

This clone showed up just a few times. This chain joins TRBV29-1 and TRBJ2-7, with TRBD2 matching 9 bases. This CDR3 region has 17 residues. J was trimmed by 0 bases and V by 2 bases; bases with no gene match: 11. Per germline, CDR1 SQVTM and CDR2 ANQGSEA. In DNA form, the CDR3 reads TGCAGCGTTGAACGAAGAGGAGCGGGAGGCGGCTCCTACGAGCAGTACTTC. It yields the protein CSVERRGAGGGSYEQYF.

This clone has more than one count but fewer than ten. The chain carries TRBV25-1 and TRBJ1-2; D uncertain. This CDR3 has 12 amino acids. Germline CDR1 MGHDK, CDR2 SYGVNS. Trimming left V 4 bases short and J 4 bases short, with 7 bases between. DNA of the CDR3: TGTGCCAGCAGTGCCTCCCGCTATGGCTACACCTTC. Protein sequence: CASSASRYGYTF.

The chain combines TRBV13 with TRBJ2-3, with 9 positions matching TRBD2. Germline CDR1 and CDR2: PRHDT and FYEKMQ (reference sequence). V shed 6 bases and J 2 bases; nucleotides not matched to a gene: 12. This CDR3 has 17 residues. The CDR3 nucleotides read TGTGCCAGCAGGCTTGCAGCGGGAGGCCCCCCCACAGATACGCAGTATTTT. The encoded protein is CASRLAAGGPPTDTQYF.

V and J are TRBV4-1 and TRBJ2-1, with 12 bases matching TRBD1. Germline values: CDR1 MGHRA, CDR2 YSYEKL. The CDR3 loop spans 15 amino acids. Unmatched junction bases numbered 10, after V lost 5 bases and J lost 11 bases. The DNA of the CDR3 is TGCGCCAGCAGCTCACCGGGACAGGGGGCCCGTAAGCAGTTCTTC. Translation: CASSSPGQGARKQFF.

The chain couples TRBV28 to TRBJ2-7; TRBD1 matches at 8 bases. The CDR3 extends over 14 amino acids. Germline V gene sequence: CDR1 MDHEN, CDR2 SYDVKM. V was clipped by 7 bases and J by 1 base; unmatched bases: 6. The CDR3 here is CASTSGQGSYEQYF. The CDR3 coding sequence is TGTGCCAGCACCTCCGGACAGGGTTCCTACGAGCAGTACTTC.

This chain joins TRBV5-1 and TRBJ1-4; D perhaps matches TRBD1 (5 bases). Trimming stripped 2 bases from V and 7 bases from J, with 15 bases between. The V gene's germline CDR1 is SGHRS and CDR2 YFSETQ. The CDR3 contains 15 residues. CDR3 in amino acids: CASSLIGQRGEKLFF. The CDR3 DNA sequence: TGCGCCAGCAGCTTAATTGGGCAGAGGGGTGAAAAACTGTTTTTT.

This chain joins TRBV7-3 and TRBJ2-7; 12 nucleotides align to TRBD2. Trimming cost V 2 bases and J 7 bases; bases outside gene matches: 6. Germline lookup yields CDR1 SGHTA and CDR2 FQGTGA. The CDR3 is 15 amino acids. This chain's CDR3 is CASSLSPSGRGEQYF. The CDR3 DNA sequence: TGTGCCAGCAGCTTATCGCCTAGCGGGAGGGGTGAGCAGTACTTC.

The chain combines TRBV28 with TRBJ2-7, with a tentative D call TRBD2 (5 bases). The CDR3 covers 12 residues. In germline, CDR1 is MDHEN, CDR2 SYDVKM. Deletions cut 3 bases from V and 7 bases from J, with 10 bases between. The CDR3 DNA sequence: TGTGCCAGCAGTTTTAATAAGCGGGAGCAGTACTTC. Residues: CASSFNKREQYF. Drawing the rest from reference TRBV28 and TRBJ2-7, the complete variable domain is DVKVTQSSRYLVKRTGEKVFLECVQDMDHENMFWYRQDPGLGLRLIYFSYDVKMKEKGDIPEGYSVSREKKERFSLILESASTNQTSMYLCASSFNKREQYFGPGTRLTVT.

The V gene is TRBV5-4, the J gene TRBJ1-1; perhaps TRBD1 as D (6 bases). Trimming removed 1 base at V and 4 bases at J, with 11 bases between. CDR3 length: 14 amino acids. The germline gives CDR1 SGHNT, CDR2 YYREEE (reference sequence). DNA for the CDR3: TGTGCCAGCAGCTTGCAGGGGTGGGTCACTGAAGCTTTCTTT. This sequence encodes CASSLQGWVTEAFF.

This clone was counted only a few times. The CDR3 coding sequence is TGTGCCTGGACCCGGGGGGCGGACACTGAAGCTTTCTTT. It specifies CAWTRGADTEAFF. The chain uses TRBV30 and TRBJ1-1; D is perhaps TRBD1 (6 bases). Trimming took off 4 bases at V and 3 bases at J, with 12 bases between the two ends. CDR1 and CDR2 (germline): GTSNPN, SVGIG (reference sequence). The CDR3 sequence is 13 residues long.